Detailed here is one T cell receptor beta chain. The target antigen is unknown. TCRdb's copy holds only in-frame clones and misses some; the assay was immunoSEQ multiplex PCR. The sample shows about 49,000 clones, about 93% of them seen only once. The sample originates from a study of cytomegalovirus exposure and HLA in healthy donors. The donors were in the roughly 120-subject validation cohort, distinct from the roughly 600-subject first cohort. The study, taken as a whole, reports: There were a few CMV-associated chains whose specificity for CMV antigens was confirmed in vitro. The investigators catalogued 160 or so TCR beta chains as cytomegalovirus-associated. A later analysis found first-cohort TCR clusters tended to co-occur in the 95 to 150 validation repertoires.

V shed 4 bases and J 8 bases; nucleotides not matched to a gene: 5. The CDR3 totals 14 residues. Germline V gene data show CDR1 as SGHNT and CDR2 as YYREEE (reference sequence). This receptor was obtained from a young woman in good health and CMV-seropositive. V and J are TRBV5-4 and TRBJ1-4, with 10 positions matching TRBD1. Sequenced input: PBMCs. CDR3 sequence (DNA): TGTGCCAGCAGCGGGACAGGGGACGGCGAAAAACTGTTTTTT. Protein: CASSGTGDGEKLFF.